The present entry profiles one T cell receptor (beta chain) with its context. The antigen remains unidentified. CDR3 length: 15 amino acids. The V gene's germline CDR1 is SGHVS and CDR2 FQNEAQ. V lost 1 base, J lost 4 bases, and 13 bases lay in between. The sample comes from a study of cytomegalovirus exposure and HLA in healthy donors. PCR primers comprised 60 Vbeta and 13 Jbeta primers. Assay used: immunoSEQ multiplex PCR; TCRdb lists only in-frame clones, some missing. The sample data list 70,000 to 80,000 clones. Study-wide findings and caveats: A missense DCLRE1C variant was associated with V- and J-gene trimming of TCR beta chains in a later analysis, and an independent cohort replicated the association.

Sample: PBMCs. This TCR derives from a man aged 35 to 55 in good health and CMV-seronegative. V usage is TRBV7-8 and J usage is TRBJ1-2; possible D gene TRBD1, 6 bases. CDR3 bases: TGTGCCAGCAGCTTAGACACAGGGTTAGGCTATGGCTACACCTTC. Its protein product is CASSLDTGLGYGYTF.